The clone carrying this T cell receptor beta chain was detected only a few times. Its target is not known. The entry originates in a study of response to subunit inactivated influenza vaccine. This CDR3 is 14 amino acids long. Trimming stripped 3 bases from V and 5 bases from J, with 13 bases between. Germline V gene sequence: CDR1 MGHRA, CDR2 YSYEKL. TCRdb used MiXCR to reprocess the RT-PCR reads, holding one entry per CDR3 protein. The top ten clones hold 10% of a sample with 250,000 to 350,000 distinct CDR3 sequences, 22% of them seen once. The study's findings and limits: A suggestion made by the authors is that each seasonal influenza vaccination recruits few new T cells.

V is TRBV4-1 and J is TRBJ1-1; D call uncertain. The sequence was obtained from a man aged 45-69 years who received an inactivated influenza vaccine. Source: PBMCs from blood, taken less than 22 months after vaccination. The CDR3 reads CASSHPGRRTEAFF. As DNA, the CDR3 is TGCGCCAGCAGCCACCCCGGTAGACGGACTGAAGCTTTCTTT.